This T cell receptor (beta chain) derives from a study of graft-versus-host responses after intestinal transplantation (dated by TCRdb to 2020 to 2022). Describing the broader study: Multivisceral, liver-intestinal, or isolated intestinal transplants were received by the recipients. Every recipient was given anti-thymocyte globulin induction, then maintenance tacrolimus and steroids for about 3 years. Bulk TCR-beta CDR3 sequencing was used to track graft-versus-host and host-versus-graft alloreactive T cell clones in the graft, circulation and bone marrow after intestinal transplantation. Alloreactive clones were identified by sequencing pre-transplant mixed lymphocyte reaction products and comparing these products with unstimulated pre-transplant donor and recipient T cells. The cohort enrolled about two dozen intestinal transplant recipients, one of whom was a retransplant, and a few patients without pretransplant specimens were excluded. A peak of at least 4% donor T cells among recipient peripheral blood mononuclear cells was the definition used for donor T cell macrochimerism. Rather than going through the commercial service, samples from a few later patients were sequenced in-house on an Illumina MiSeq and processed with MiXCR.

Worth noting for this clone: Its antigen remains unidentified. Within one base of it there is no much larger clone, and no base qualities were kept.

Study-level results and caveats: The relatively low number and heterogeneity of intestinal transplant patients limited the conclusions. In the allografts of patients with donor T cell macrochimerism, GvH to HvG T cell clonal ratios were high. GvH clones were detected in recipient bone marrow, and some of these GvH clones were observed earlier in ileal mucosa or blood, consistent with an intestinal mucosal origin. Early after transplant, declines in HvG clones were associated with peak levels of circulating GvH clones.

Libraries were built with the immunoSEQ multiplex PCR assay. For most patients, genomic DNA was isolated using the Qiagen DNeasy Blood and Tissue Kit and was shipped frozen to Adaptive Biotechnologies for TCR sequencing. For most patients, high-throughput TCR-beta CDR3 sequencing of genomic DNA was performed by Adaptive Biotechnologies. The original pipeline was this. Adaptive's ImmunoSEQ software was the source of the TCR sequencing data for over 15 patients, while a few other patients were processed with MiXCR and VDJtools. To correct CD4 versus CD8 sorting errors, any sequence found in both subsets at a frequency ratio below 5:1 was removed. CDR3 nucleotide sequences shared by donor and recipient were removed because the origin of these sequences could not be assigned. At least 2-fold expansion over unstimulated cells and a minimum CFSE-low frequency of 0.002% (template counts) or 0.001% (read counts) were required for clones to be classified as alloreactive. Clones detected in sequenced pre-transplant spleen, lymph node, or MLR CFSE-low populations of the donor or recipient were defined as mappable. The cumulative frequency of alloreactive clones was calculated as a percentage of all sequences, weighted by copy number. Imported from immuneACCESS, the table was reduced by TCRdb to in-frame sequences with V and J called. These copies leave out some clones; in studies compared against another copy, an unresolved V gene accounts for under half, and the cause of the remainder is not known. V and J calls and clone size are given by that table; D and trimming were obtained from the DNA. For this sample there are fewer than 150,000 clones; approximately 90% appear just once. Over 0.15% of the sample rests with the top ten.

Reading the label with the study, this specimen's time point is: cells obtained before transplantation from donor or recipient. CD3+CD4+ and CD3+CD8+ populations were FACS-sorted from unstimulated pre-transplant donor and recipient cells taken from spleen or lymph nodes. The germline V gene yields SGHRS for CDR1 and YFSETQ for CDR2. Trimming leaves V shorter by 4 bases and J shorter by 2 bases, with the junction holding 7 bases beyond the gene matches. The CDR3, from cysteine to phenylalanine, totals 15 residues. Left in the record is the CDR3 DNA by itself, 45 bases read in frame from the first base.

Sequences were derived from unstimulated CD4+ T cells sorted from spleen or lymph node cells, sampled before intestinal transplant. The chain links TRBV5-1 with TRBJ2-7; 9 bases in between match TRBD1. The receptor was derived from a human donor who received an intestinal transplant. The bases are TGCGCCAGCAGCAGGACAGGGGTGGCTCCCTACGAGCAGTACTTC. The translation is CASSRTGVAPYEQYF.